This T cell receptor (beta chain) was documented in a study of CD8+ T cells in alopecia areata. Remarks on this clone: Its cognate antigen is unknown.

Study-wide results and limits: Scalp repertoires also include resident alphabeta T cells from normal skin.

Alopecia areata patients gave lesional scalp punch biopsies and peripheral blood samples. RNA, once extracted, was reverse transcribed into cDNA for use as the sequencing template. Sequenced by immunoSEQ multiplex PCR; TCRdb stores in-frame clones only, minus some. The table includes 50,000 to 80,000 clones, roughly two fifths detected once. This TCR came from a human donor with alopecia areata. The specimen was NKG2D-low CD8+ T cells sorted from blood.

The CDR3, as DNA: TGCAGCGCGCGGGTCGGCACTGAAGCTTTCTTT. It codes for CSARVGTEAFF. This chain links TRBV29-1 with TRBJ1-1; D unresolved. Trimming removed 7 bases from V and 4 bases from J, with 10 bases in between. CDR1 is SQVTM and CDR2 is ANQGSEA in the germline V gene. This CDR3 is 11 amino acids long.